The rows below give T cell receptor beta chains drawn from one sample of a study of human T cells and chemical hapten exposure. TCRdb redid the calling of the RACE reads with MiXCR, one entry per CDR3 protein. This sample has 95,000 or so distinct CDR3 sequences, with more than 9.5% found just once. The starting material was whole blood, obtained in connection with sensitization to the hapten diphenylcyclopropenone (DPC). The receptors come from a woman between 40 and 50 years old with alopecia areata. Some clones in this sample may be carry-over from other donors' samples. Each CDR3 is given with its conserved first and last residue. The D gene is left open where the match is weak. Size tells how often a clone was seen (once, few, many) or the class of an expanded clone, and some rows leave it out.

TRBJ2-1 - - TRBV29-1 CSVSNSYNEQFF TGCAGCGTCTCCAATTCCTACAATGAGCAGTTCTTC
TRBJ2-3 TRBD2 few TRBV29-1 CSPTSRITDTQYF TGCAGCCCGACTAGCAGAATCACAGATACGCAGTATTTT
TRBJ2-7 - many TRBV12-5 CASGLVHGPSYEQYF TGTGCTAGTGGTTTGGTACACGGGCCCTCCTACGAGCAGTACTTC
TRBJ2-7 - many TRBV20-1 CSARGTGSEQYF TGCAGTGCTAGAGGTACAGGGTCCGAGCAGTACTTC
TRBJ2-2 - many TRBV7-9 CASSLASGRSTGELFF TGTGCCAGCAGCTTAGCGTCCGGGCGGAGCACCGGGGAGCTGTTTTTT
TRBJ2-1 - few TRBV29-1 CSVDWVGGSSYNEQFF TGCAGCGTTGATTGGGTTGGGGGGAGCTCCTACAATGAGCAGTTCTTC
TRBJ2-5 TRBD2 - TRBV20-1 CSGDGLAGIRRETQYF TGCAGTGGAGATGGGCTAGCGGGAATTCGGCGGGAGACCCAGTACTTC
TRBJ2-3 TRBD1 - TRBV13 CASSLAGQEITDTQYF TGTGCCAGCAGCCTCGCGGGACAGGAGATCACAGATACGCAGTATTTT
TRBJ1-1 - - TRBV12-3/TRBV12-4 CAGSPGGGKAFF TGTGCCGGCAGCCCTGGCGGAGGCAAAGCTTTCTTT
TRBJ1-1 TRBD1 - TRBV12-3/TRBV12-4 CASSSQDRGPTEAFF TGTGCCAGCAGTTCCCAGGACAGGGGGCCGACTGAAGCTTTCTTT
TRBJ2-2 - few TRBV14 CASSQLPNTGELFF TGTGCCAGCAGCCAATTACCGAACACCGGGGAGCTGTTTTTT
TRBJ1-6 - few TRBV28 CASRPYNSPLHF TGTGCCAGCAGGCCCTATAATTCACCCCTCCACTTT
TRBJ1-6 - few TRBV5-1 CASSFAPGPSSSYNSPLHF TGCGCCAGCAGCTTCGCTCCGGGCCCTTCGAGCTCCTATAATTCACCCCTCCACTTT
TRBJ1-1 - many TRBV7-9 CASSGGTATEAFF TGTGCCAGCAGCGGGGGGACGGCCACTGAAGCTTTCTTT
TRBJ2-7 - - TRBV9 CASSAGTVRDEQYF TGTGCCAGCAGCGCCGGGACCGTACGGGACGAGCAGTACTTC
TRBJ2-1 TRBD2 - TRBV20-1 CSAQRGAANEQFF TGCAGTGCCCAGCGGGGGGCCGCCAATGAGCAGTTCTTC
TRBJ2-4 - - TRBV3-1 CASSLAVQNIQYF TGTGCCAGCAGCCTAGCGGTTCAAAACATTCAGTACTTC
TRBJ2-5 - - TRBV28 CASSLRGGRRNF TGTGCCAGCAGTTTGAGGGGGGGCCGTCGAAACTTC
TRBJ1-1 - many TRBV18 CASSPLNTEAFF TGTGCCAGCTCACCTTTGAACACTGAAGCTTTCTTT
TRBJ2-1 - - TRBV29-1 CSTHRESNEQFF TGCAGCACTCACAGGGAGAGCAATGAGCAGTTCTTC
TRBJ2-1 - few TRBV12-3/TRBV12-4 CASSLQGGPYNEQFF TGTGCCAGCAGTTTACAGGGGGGCCCCTACAATGAGCAGTTCTTC
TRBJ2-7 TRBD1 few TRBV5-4 CASSSGQGGFYEQYF TGTGCCAGCAGTTCGGGACAGGGGGGGTTCTACGAGCAGTACTTC
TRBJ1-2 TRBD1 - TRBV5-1 CASTPETGPYGYTF TGCGCCAGCACCCCGGAGACAGGGCCATATGGCTACACCTTC
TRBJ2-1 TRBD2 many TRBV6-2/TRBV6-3 CASSPGTRPSYNEQFF TGTGCCAGCAGTCCCGGGACTAGACCCTCCTACAATGAGCAGTTCTTC
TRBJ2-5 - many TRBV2 CASTIRETQYF TGTGCCAGCACGATCAGAGAGACCCAGTACTTC
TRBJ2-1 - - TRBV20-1 CSARHVLAPDNEQFF TGCAGTGCTCGCCACGTCCTAGCGCCCGACAATGAGCAGTTCTTC
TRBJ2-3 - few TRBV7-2 CASSRTAPSTDTQYF TGTGCCAGCAGCCGGACAGCTCCTAGCACAGATACGCAGTATTTT
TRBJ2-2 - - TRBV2 CASKSGSNTGELFF TGTGCCAGCAAATCAGGGTCGAACACCGGGGAGCTGTTTTTT
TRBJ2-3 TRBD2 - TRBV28 CATESGREGLNTQYF TGTGCCACCGAATCGGGGCGGGAGGGCCTAAATACGCAGTATTTT
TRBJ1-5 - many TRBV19 CASSAQTDQPQHF TGTGCCAGTAGTGCACAGACAGATCAGCCCCAGCATTTT
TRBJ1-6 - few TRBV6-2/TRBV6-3 CASSYSGVSYNSPLHF TGTGCCAGCAGTTACTCGGGCGTCTCCTATAATTCACCCCTCCACTTT
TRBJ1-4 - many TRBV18 CASSPQQEANEKLFF TGTGCCAGCTCACCACAGCAGGAAGCGAATGAAAAACTGTTTTTT
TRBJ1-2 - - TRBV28 CASIGGGSPANYGYTF TGTGCCAGCATCGGGGGGGGATCCCCAGCTAACTATGGCTACACCTTC
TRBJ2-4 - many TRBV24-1 CATSDFRFQYF TGTGCCACCAGTGATTTTCGTTTTCAGTACTTC
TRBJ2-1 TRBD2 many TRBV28 CASSKLAVSYNEQFF TGTGCCAGCAGTAAACTAGCGGTATCCTACAATGAGCAGTTCTTC
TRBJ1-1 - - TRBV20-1 CSAPLTGLNTEAFF TGCAGTGCTCCCCTGACCGGGTTGAACACTGAAGCTTTCTTT
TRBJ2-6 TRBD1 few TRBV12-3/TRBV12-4 CASSPRGQAISGANVLTF TGTGCCAGCAGCCCCCGGGGACAGGCCATCTCTGGGGCCAACGTCCTGACTTTC
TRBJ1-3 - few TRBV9 CASSVDPGSGNTIYF TGTGCCAGCAGCGTAGATCCAGGCTCTGGAAACACCATATATTTT
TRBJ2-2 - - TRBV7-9 CASSFSRGGANTGELFF TGTGCCAGCAGCTTCTCCAGAGGGGGAGCGAACACCGGGGAGCTGTTTTTT
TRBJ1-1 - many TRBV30 CAWGIGGPGTEAFF TGTGCCTGGGGGATCGGGGGGCCGGGCACTGAAGCTTTCTTT
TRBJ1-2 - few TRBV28 CASSPPMFGYTF TGTGCCAGCAGTCCACCCATGTTTGGCTACACCTTC
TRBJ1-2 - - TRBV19 CASTAEGYGYTF TGTGCCAGCACCGCCGAGGGCTATGGCTACACCTTC
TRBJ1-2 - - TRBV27 CASKFGAGAGMYGYTF TGTGCCAGCAAGTTTGGGGCCGGGGCAGGAATGTATGGCTACACCTTC
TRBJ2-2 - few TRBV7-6 CASSLTPITGELFF TGTGCCAGCAGCTTAACCCCTATAACCGGGGAGCTGTTTTTT
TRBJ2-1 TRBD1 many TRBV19 CASSNMDRDNEQFF TGTGCCAGTAGCAACATGGACAGGGACAATGAGCAGTTCTTC
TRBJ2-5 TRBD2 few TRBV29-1 CSVEQAGVRETQYF TGCAGCGTTGAACAAGCGGGAGTAAGGGAGACCCAGTACTTC
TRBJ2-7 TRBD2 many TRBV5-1 CASSLALAGVNEQYF TGCGCCAGCAGCTTGGCCTTAGCGGGAGTCAACGAGCAGTACTTC
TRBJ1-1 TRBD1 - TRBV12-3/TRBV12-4 CASSLGQAATEAFF TGTGCCAGCAGTTTGGGACAGGCGGCCACTGAAGCTTTCTTT
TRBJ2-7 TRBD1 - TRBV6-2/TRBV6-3 CASSPIPGQGFADEQYF TGTGCCAGCAGTCCGATTCCGGGACAGGGTTTTGCGGACGAGCAGTACTTC
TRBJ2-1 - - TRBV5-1 CASGLGGRGYNEQFF TGCGCCAGCGGCTTGGGGGGAAGGGGATACAATGAGCAGTTCTTC
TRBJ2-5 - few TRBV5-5 CASSPRQIPNQETQYF TGTGCCAGCAGCCCTCGACAGATCCCAAACCAAGAGACCCAGTACTTC